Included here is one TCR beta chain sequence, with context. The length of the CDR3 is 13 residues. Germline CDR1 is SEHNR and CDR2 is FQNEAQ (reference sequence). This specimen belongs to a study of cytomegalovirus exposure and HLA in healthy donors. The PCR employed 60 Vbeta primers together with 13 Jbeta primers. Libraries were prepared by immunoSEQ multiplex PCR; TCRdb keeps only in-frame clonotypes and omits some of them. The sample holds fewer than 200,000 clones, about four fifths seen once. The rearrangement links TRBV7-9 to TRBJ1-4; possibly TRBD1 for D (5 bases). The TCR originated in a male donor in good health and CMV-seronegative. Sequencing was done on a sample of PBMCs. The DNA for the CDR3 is TGTGCAATGCGCGGGACTGCTAATGAAAAACTGTTTTTT. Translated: CAMRGTANEKLFF.